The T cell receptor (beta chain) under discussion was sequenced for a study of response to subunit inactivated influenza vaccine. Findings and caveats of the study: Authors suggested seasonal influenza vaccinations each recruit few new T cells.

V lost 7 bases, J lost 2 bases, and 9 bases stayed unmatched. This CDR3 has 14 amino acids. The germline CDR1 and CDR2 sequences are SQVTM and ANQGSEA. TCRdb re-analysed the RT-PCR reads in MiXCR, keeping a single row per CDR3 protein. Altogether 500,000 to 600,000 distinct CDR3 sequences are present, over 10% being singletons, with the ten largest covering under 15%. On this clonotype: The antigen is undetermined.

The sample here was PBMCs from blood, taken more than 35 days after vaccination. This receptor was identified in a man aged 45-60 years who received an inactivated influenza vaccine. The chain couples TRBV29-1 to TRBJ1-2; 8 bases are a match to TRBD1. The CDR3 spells CSASRGPENYGYTF. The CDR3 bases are TGCAGCGCATCCAGGGGGCCGGAGAACTATGGCTACACCTTC.